This is a list of T cell receptor beta chains from one sample in a study of blood T cell repertoires in COVID-19. Libraries were prepared by immunoSEQ multiplex PCR; TCRdb keeps only in-frame clonotypes and omits some of them. The repertoire has 100,000 or so clones, 80% to 90% of them found once; the top ten carry less than 20%. The specimen sequenced was peripheral blood. These receptor sequences come from a human donor in a cohort sampled during active COVID-19. CDR3s include the opening cysteine and the closing phenylalanine or tryptophan. A D gene is named only where the DNA matches it firmly. Part of the rows lack a size; the others show once, few, many or a class for expanded clones.

>.|TRBD2|TRBJ2-1|TRBV7-9
TGTGCCAGCAGCTTTTCGAGGACACCAAAAAGGCGGGGGTATGAGCAGTTCTTC
CASSFSRTPKRRGYEQFF
>.|.|TRBJ2-5|TRBV24-1
TGTGCCACCAGTGACCACGACAGGAAAGAGACCCAGTACTTC
CATSDHDRKETQYF
>.|TRBD2|TRBJ2-1|TRBV7-7
TGTGCTAGCAGCCCACGCCGGACTAGCGGGGATAATGAGCAGTTCTTC
CASSPRRTSGDNEQFF
>.|.|TRBJ1-1|TRBV28
TGTGCCAGCAGTCTTCCTCCAGGGGCGGCCACTGAAGCTTTCTTT
CASSLPPGAATEAFF
>few|.|TRBJ1-5|TRBV29-1
TGCAGCGTTGGATCAGGAATAAATCAGCCCCAGCATTTT
CSVGSGINQPQHF
>few|.|TRBJ2-7|TRBV20-1
TGCAGTGCTAGTCCCTGGGCCATGTACGAGCAGTACTTC
CSASPWAMYEQYF
>.|.|TRBJ2-7|TRBV7-9
TGTGCCAGCAGCACTATTGCTACGACAGGTAAACCCTACGAGCAGTACTTC
CASSTIATTGKPYEQYF
>.|.|TRBJ1-2|TRBV7-9
TGTGCCAGCAGCTTAGCGGGCAGTGGCTACACCTTC
CASSLAGSGYTF
>.|TRBD2|TRBJ2-3|TRBV2
TGTGCCAGCAGAGCCGGGACTAGCGCTACAGATACGCAGTATTTT
CASRAGTSATDTQYF
>.|TRBD2|TRBJ2-7|TRBV7-9
TGTGCCAGCAGGCGGGAGGGGTACGAGCAGTACTTC
CASRREGYEQYF
>.|.|TRBJ2-3|TRBV7-9
TGTGCCAGCAGCCTCAGGGGCAGCACAGATACGCAGTATTTT
CASSLRGSTDTQYF
>.|.|TRBJ1-2|TRBV6-5
TGTGCCAGCACCCGAGGAGGGAATGGCTACACCTTC
CASTRGGNGYTF
>once|TRBD1|TRBJ1-2|TRBV12-5
TGTGCTAGTGGTTTGGTCCCCGGGACAGGGTTTGGCTACACCTTC
CASGLVPGTGFGYTF
>.|TRBD2|TRBJ2-1|TRBV5-1
TGCGCCAGCAGCTTAACTAGCGGGAGGGCTTCCAGGGAGCAGTTCTTC
CASSLTSGRASREQFF
>.|.|TRBJ1-3|TRBV9
TGTGCCAGCAGCGCGTACAGGACCGGGATATATTTT
CASSAYRTGIYF
>.|TRBD1|TRBJ1-2|TRBV7-9
TGTGCCAGCAGCTCCGGGACAGAACTCTATGGCTACACCTTC
CASSSGTELYGYTF
>few|.|TRBJ1-2|TRBV3-1/TRBV3-2
TGTGCCAGCAGCCAAGTAGATGGCTACACCTTC
CASSQVDGYTF
>.|.|TRBJ1-3|TRBV6-5
TGTGCCAGCAGTTACTCGACGCGTCCAGGGGAAAACACCATATATTTT
CASSYSTRPGENTIYF
>.|.|TRBJ1-1|TRBV5-4
TGTGCCAGCAGCTTCCTAACAGAGAACACTGAAGCTTTCTTT
CASSFLTENTEAFF
>.|TRBD1|TRBJ2-7|TRBV5-8
TGTGCCAGCAGCTTAGGAACCGGGACAGGGGCTTCCTCCTACGAGCAGTACTTC
CASSLGTGTGASSYEQYF
>.|TRBD1|TRBJ1-1|TRBV28
TGTGCCAGCAGTTTAGCCGACAGGGGTTGGACTGAAGCTTTCTTT
CASSLADRGWTEAFF
>few|.|TRBJ1-5|TRBV29-1
TGCAGCGTTAAACAGGGCGGCAATCAGCCCCAGCATTTT
CSVKQGGNQPQHF
>.|.|TRBJ1-3|TRBV9
TGTGCCAGCAGAGGAGCTACGGGAAACACCATATATTTT
CASRGATGNTIYF
>once|.|TRBJ2-7|TRBV28
TGTGCCAGCACTCCCCTCGCGGGTTACGGCTACGAGCAGTACTTC
CASTPLAGYGYEQYF
>.|.|TRBJ1-2|TRBV5-1
TGCGCCAGCAGTCCCAACAGGGACTATGGCTACACCTTC
CASSPNRDYGYTF
>.|.|TRBJ1-3|TRBV5-1
TGCGCCAGCAGCCCGGGGTACGGCGCTGGAAACACCATATATTTT
CASSPGYGAGNTIYF
>.|.|TRBJ1-3|TRBV3-1/TRBV3-2
TGTGCCAGCAGCCAAGATCCCAGGGTCAGCGCGTCAGGAAACACCATATATTTT
CASSQDPRVSASGNTIYF
>.|TRBD1|TRBJ2-2|TRBV5-6
TGTGCCAGCAGCTCAAGAACAGGGGCCGGGGAGCTGTTTTTT
CASSSRTGAGELFF
>.|TRBD1|TRBJ1-1|TRBV4-3
TGCGCCAGCAGCCAAGATCTTATGACAGGGATGAACACTGAAGCTTTCTTT
CASSQDLMTGMNTEAFF
>.|TRBD2|TRBJ2-1|TRBV9
TGTGCCAGCAGCGCCCGAGCGGGGACTAGCGGGAGTAGTACTGGTAGCAATGAGCAGTTCTTC
CASSARAGTSGSSTGSNEQFF
>few|.|TRBJ1-5|TRBV4-1
TGCGCCAGCAGCCAAGGGTCCTCTGTCAGGCCCCAGCATTTT
CASSQGSSVRPQHF
>once|.|TRBJ2-6|TRBV3-1/TRBV3-2
TGTGCCAGCAGCCCGACTATCGGGGCCAACGTCCTGACTTTC
CASSPTIGANVLTF
>.|TRBD1|TRBJ2-3|TRBV27
TGTGCCAGCAGTTTAGGGCTACTACGAGACAGGGCGAAAGATACGCAGTATTTT
CASSLGLLRDRAKDTQYF
>.|.|TRBJ2-6|TRBV11-2
TGTGCCAGCAGCTCTCTAGCTTCTGGGGCCAACGTCCTGACTTTC
CASSSLASGANVLTF
>.|.|TRBJ1-2|TRBV10-1
TGCGCCAGCAGTGGCGCAGGGAACTATGGCTACACCTTC
CASSGAGNYGYTF
>.|.|TRBJ1-1|TRBV29-1
TGCAGCGTTGACAGTGGGAACACTGAAGCTTTCTTT
CSVDSGNTEAFF
>.|TRBD1|TRBJ2-2|TRBV9
TGTGCCAGCAGCCCCTACCAAGCAGGGGGCACCGGGGAGCTGTTTTTT
CASSPYQAGGTGELFF
>.|.|TRBJ2-5|TRBV7-9
TGTGCCAGCAGCCCTAGCCCAAGGGGGACGGAGACCCAGTACTTC
CASSPSPRGTETQYF
>.|TRBD2|TRBJ2-5|TRBV29-1
TGCAGCGCGGGCGGAGGGGAGGGAGAGACCCAGTACTTC
CSAGGGEGETQYF
>.|TRBD1|TRBJ1-5|TRBV19
TGTGCCAGTCGACGACAGGGGGATCAGCCCCAGCATTTT
CASRRQGDQPQHF